These 28 T cell receptor beta chains came from one sample sequenced in a study of blood T cell repertoires in COVID-19. Only in-frame clones appear in the TCRdb table, and some are missing; sequencing was by immunoSEQ multiplex PCR. The sample lists approximately 120,000 clones; roughly 79% were seen once. Sequencing was done on a sample of peripheral blood. Receptors were obtained from a human donor in a cohort sampled during active COVID-19.

The V gene is TRBV6-5, the J gene TRBJ1-1; D is uncertain. CDR1 is MNHEY and CDR2 is SVGAGI in the germline V gene. V lost 8 bases to trimming and J lost 4 bases, with 14 bases between them. The CDR3 is made up of 13 amino acids. DNA of the CDR3: TGTGCCAGCGCCGTTCGGCGGAGCACTGAAGCTTTCTTT. Translating it yields CASAVRRSTEAFF.

Here the CDR3 reads CASSLGGTANEKLFF. CDR3 coding DNA: TGTGCCAGCAGCTTAGGGGGGACAGCAAATGAAAAACTGTTTTTT. This rearrangement joins TRBV7-9 to TRBJ1-4; 7 bases are a match to TRBD1. Losses at the gene ends were 1 base for V and 5 bases for J; bases not matched to a gene: 4. Germline CDR1 and CDR2: SEHNR and FQNEAQ (reference sequence). This CDR3 region has 15 residues.

The gene calls are TRBV18 and TRBJ1-1; the match to TRBD1 covers 7 bases. Looked up from germline, CDR1 is KGHSH and CDR2 is LQKENI. Trimming at V came to 3 bases and at J to 1 base, leaving 5 bases not matched to a gene. The length of the CDR3 is 15 residues. The CDR3 DNA is TGTGCCAGCTCACCGCCAGGGGGACAGAACACTGAAGCTTTCTTT. It translates to CASSPPGGQNTEAFF.

This chain's CDR3 is CASSIRGPGSYEQYF. DNA for the CDR3: TGTGCCAGTAGTATCAGGGGGCCCGGATCCTACGAGCAGTACTTC. The chain has TRBV19 and TRBJ2-7; TRBD1 matches 8 bases. This CDR3 contains 15 residues. Trimming cost V 3 bases and J 1 base; bases outside gene matches: 5. Germline assignment: CDR1 LNHDA and CDR2 SQIVND (reference sequence).

This clone was observed a few times. The chain couples TRBV7-8 to TRBJ1-5, with 7 bases that match TRBD1. The CDR3 length is 15 residues. Trimming took 4 bases from V and 6 from J; bases not matched to a gene: 9. Germline V CDR1 and CDR2: SGHVS, FQNEAQ. The CDR3 loop reads CASSSDRQGSQPQHF. The CDR3 DNA sequence: TGTGCCAGCAGCTCCGATAGACAGGGCAGTCAGCCCCAGCATTTT.

The rearrangement joins TRBV27 to TRBJ2-5; 7 bases are a match to TRBD1. Germline CDR1 MNHEY, CDR2 SMNVEV (reference sequence). This CDR3 region has 16 residues. The junction had 11 bases not matched to a gene; V was cut back by 4 bases and J by 3 bases. The CDR3 DNA is TGTGCCAGCAGTTATCACAGGGGATCACCCGAAGAGACCCAGTACTTC. Its translation: CASSYHRGSPEETQYF.

The V gene is TRBV28, the J gene TRBJ1-3; D perhaps matches TRBD1 (6 bases). CDR1 is MDHEN, CDR2 SYDVKM, per germline. Trimming removed 6 bases at V and 0 bases at J, with 18 bases between. This CDR3 is 17 amino acids long. The CDR3 DNA follows: TGTGCCAGCAGATCCTCTACAGGGACCCGCTCTGGAAACACCATATATTTT. This codes for CASRSSTGTRSGNTIYF.

The V and J genes are TRBV10-3 and TRBJ1-1; D is possibly TRBD1 (5 bases). The CDR3 loop spans 13 amino acids. CDR1 and CDR2 (germline): ENHRY, SYGVKD. V was clipped by 6 bases and J by 0 bases, with 8 bases between them. This CDR3 reads CAIRRGMNTEAFF. CDR3 DNA sequence: TGTGCCATCAGACGGGGGATGAACACTGAAGCTTTCTTT.

This clone has ten or more counts. V is TRBV18 and J is TRBJ2-1; TRBD1 aligns across 7 bases. V was clipped by 0 bases and J by 9 bases; unmatched bases: 11. The CDR3 length is 16 residues. Germline CDR1 reads KGHSH; CDR2 reads LQKENI. The CDR3 region has the DNA TGTGCCAGCTCACCACCAGACAGGGCACGAGGGGGTGAGCAGTTCTTC. It specifies CASSPPDRARGGEQFF.

In this sample, this clone turned up a few times. The chain employs TRBV5-1 and TRBJ2-7; a weak D match, TRBD2 (5 bases). This CDR3 is 12 amino acids long. The V end was cut by 0 bases, the J end by 5 bases, with 6 bases between. Germline assignment: CDR1 SGHRS and CDR2 YFSETQ. CDR3 bases: TGCGCCAGCAGCTTGGACGGGAACGAGCAGTACTTC. Amino acids: CASSLDGNEQYF. Together with reference TRBV5-1 and TRBJ2-7, the CDR3 gives the full variable domain: KAGVTQTPRYLIKTRGQQVTLSCSPISGHRSVSWYQQTPGQGLQFLFEYFSETQRNKGNFPGRFSGRQFSNSRSEMNVSTLELGDSALYLCASSLDGNEQYFGPGTRLTVT.

This rearrangement joins TRBV6-5 to TRBJ1-1; 10 bases agree with TRBD1. V was clipped by 0 bases and J by 7 bases; unmatched bases: 5. CDR1 MNHEY and CDR2 SVGAGI come from the germline V gene. The CDR3 is 15 residues long. CDR3 in amino acids: CASSYSGQGLDEAFF. The CDR3, as DNA: TGTGCCAGCAGTTACTCGGGACAGGGGCTCGATGAAGCTTTCTTT.

The CDR3 region is CASSAAGAGRTEAFF. The CDR3 nucleotides read TGTGCCAGCAGCGCGGCGGGGGCAGGACGCACTGAAGCTTTCTTT. The genes are TRBV5-4 and TRBJ1-1; D is possibly TRBD1 (6 bases). Germline V gene data show CDR1 as SGHNT and CDR2 as YYREEE (reference sequence). This CDR3 comprises 15 residues. The V end was cut by 4 bases, the J end by 4 bases, with 17 bases between.

This chain links TRBV5-5 with TRBJ2-5; tentatively, D is TRBD2 (6 bases). The CDR3 contains 15 residues. The germline gives CDR1 SGHKS, CDR2 YYEKEE (reference sequence). With 0 bases removed from V and 7 bases from J, the gap between germline ends came to 16 bases. The CDR3 sequence: CASSLVGSKEGTQYF. CDR3 in DNA: TGTGCCAGCAGCTTGGTAGGGTCTAAGGAGGGGACCCAGTACTTC.

V is TRBV19 and J is TRBJ2-5; 12 nucleotides line up with TRBD2. CDR3 length: 19 residues. The V gene's germline CDR1 is LNHDA and CDR2 SQIVND (reference sequence). J gave up 4 bases and V 3 bases, and 15 bases lay outside the gene matches. CDR3 sequence (DNA): TGTGCCAGTAGTATCTTCCACGGTGTGGGACTAGCGGGCAGAGAGACCCAGTACTTC. Its translation is CASSIFHGVGLAGRETQYF.

The chain employs TRBV29-1 and TRBJ2-7; TRBD1 matches 8 bases. With V trimmed by 7 bases and J by 2 bases, 7 bases remained unmatched. The CDR3 spans 13 residues. Looked up from germline, CDR1 is SQVTM and CDR2 is ANQGSEA. The CDR3 nucleotides are TGCAGCGCCGGAGACAGGGGACCCTACGAGCAGTACTTC. Translating gives CSAGDRGPYEQYF.

This clone was seen only a few times. This chain joins TRBV30 and TRBJ1-1; D might be TRBD1 (5 bases). This CDR3 region has 13 residues. The V end was cut by 3 bases, the J end by 5 bases, with 13 bases between. Per the germline V gene, CDR1 is GTSNPN and CDR2 is SVGIG (reference sequence). CDR3 protein: CAWSEETGTEAFF. CDR3 DNA: TGTGCCTGGAGCGAGGAAACAGGTACTGAAGCTTTCTTT.

This chain joins TRBV13 and TRBJ1-4; D is possibly TRBD1 (6 bases). This CDR3 has 14 residues. The germline CDR1 and CDR2 sequences are PRHDT and FYEKMQ (reference sequence). V was shortened by 2 bases and J by 3 bases, with 7 bases between the two germline ends. DNA of the CDR3: TGTGCCAGCAGCTTAAGACAGGCTAATGAAAAACTGTTTTTT. Its protein product is CASSLRQANEKLFF.

This clone came up once. The chain carries TRBV7-9 and TRBJ1-6; D ambiguous. The CDR3 has 15 residues. The germline V gene encodes CDR1 SEHNR and CDR2 FQNEAQ (reference sequence). V lost 4 bases to trimming and J lost 6 bases, with 13 bases between them. The DNA for the CDR3 is TGTGCCAGCAGCTCCGGAGCGACGGGTAATTCACCCCTCCACTTT. Encoded protein: CASSSGATGNSPLHF.

This chain joins TRBV4-1 and TRBJ1-5; D is undetermined. V lost 0 bases to trimming and J lost 4 bases, with 13 bases between them. Germline V gives CDR1 MGHRA, CDR2 YSYEKL. This CDR3 region has 16 residues. The CDR3 sequence is CASSQDPHGGNQPQHF. CDR3 DNA: TGCGCCAGCAGCCAAGATCCCCATGGAGGGAATCAGCCCCAGCATTTT.

V gene TRBV30 combines with J gene TRBJ2-5; D is perhaps TRBD2 (5 bases). V lost 4 bases to trimming and J lost 5 bases, with 14 bases between them. The CDR3 totals 13 residues. The germline V gene has CDR1 GTSNPN and CDR2 SVGIG (reference sequence). CDR3 bases: TGTGCCTGGAAGACGCCGGGGATCGAGACCCAGTACTTC. It codes for CAWKTPGIETQYF.

The chain employs TRBV28 and TRBJ1-1; the D gene is possibly TRBD1 (6 bases). The CDR3 totals 15 residues. The germline gives CDR1 MDHEN, CDR2 SYDVKM. Deletions cut 3 bases from V and 2 bases from J, with 13 bases between. CDR3 coding DNA: TGTGCCAGCAGTTTTTCCAGGGGTCGTAACACTGAAGCTTTCTTT. Translated, it gives CASSFSRGRNTEAFF.

The chain recombines TRBV6-5 with TRBJ1-6; 7 positions agree with TRBD1. The junction had 4 bases not matched to a gene; V was cut back by 4 bases and J by 7 bases. The CDR3 is 14 amino acids. Germline assignment: CDR1 MNHEY and CDR2 SVGAGI. This CDR3 is CASSSRQGNSPLHF. The DNA of the CDR3 is TGTGCCAGCAGTTCAAGACAGGGAAATTCACCCCTCCACTTT.

V gene TRBV24-1 combines with J gene TRBJ1-3; D not resolved. CDR3 length equals 16 residues. In germline, CDR1 is KGHDR, CDR2 SFDVKD. Trimming left V 0 bases short and J 0 bases short, with 8 bases between. The CDR3 DNA sequence: TGTGCCACCAGTGATTTGGGCGGCGACTCTGGAAACACCATATATTTT. Encoded protein: CATSDLGGDSGNTIYF.

The rearrangement uses TRBV7-9 and TRBJ2-5; TRBD1 aligns across 8 bases. The length of the CDR3 is 14 residues. Germline CDR1 reads SEHNR; CDR2 reads FQNEAQ (reference sequence). The V and J ends lost 3 bases and 4 bases, in that order; junction bases with no gene match: 4. The CDR3: CASSFGQGGETQYF. Here the CDR3 DNA reads TGTGCCAGCAGCTTCGGACAGGGAGGAGAGACCCAGTACTTC.

The genes are TRBV6-5 and TRBJ2-3; the D gene is possibly TRBD2 (5 bases). The germline CDR1 and CDR2 sequences are MNHEY and SVGAGI. Trimming took off 6 bases at V and 2 bases at J, with 12 bases between the two ends. The CDR3 has 14 residues. CDR3 nucleotides: TGTGCCAGCAGCCGGGAACATCCCACAGATACGCAGTATTTT. Protein product: CASSREHPTDTQYF.

This chain uses TRBV19 with TRBJ1-6; 8 bases are a match to TRBD1. The CDR3 has 15 amino acids. V gave up 4 bases and J gave up 8 bases; unmatched junction bases: 7. Germline CDR1 reads LNHDA; CDR2 reads SQIVND (reference sequence). The CDR3: CASSTRQGSDSPLHF. CDR3 sequence (DNA): TGTGCCAGTAGTACCCGACAGGGGAGCGATTCACCCCTCCACTTT.

The chain combines TRBV14 with TRBJ1-2; D gene unclear. Germline CDR1 SGHDN, CDR2 FVKESK. V lost 0 bases to trimming and J lost 4 bases, with 6 bases between them. The CDR3 covers 13 residues. CDR3 DNA sequence: TGTGCCAGCAGCCAAGATTTCGGCTATGGCTACACCTTC. It specifies CASSQDFGYGYTF. Based on the CDR3 plus reference TRBV14 and TRBJ1-2, the full variable domain is EAGVTQFPSHSVIEKGQTVTLRCDPISGHDNLYWYRRVMGKEIKFLLHFVKESKQDESGMPNNRFLAERTGGTYSTLKVQPAELEDSGVYFCASSQDFGYGYTFGSGTRLTVV.

CDR3 region: CASSLDGLASTDTQYF. The CDR3 DNA is TGTGCCAGCAGCTTAGATGGACTAGCTAGCACAGATACGCAGTATTTT. The chain has TRBV11-2 and TRBJ2-3, with 8 nucleotides matching TRBD2. The CDR3 sequence is 16 residues long. Germline loops: CDR1 SGHAT, CDR2 FQNNGV. Unmatched junction bases numbered 2, after V lost 0 bases and J lost 0 bases.